This is a list of T cell receptor beta chains from one sample in a study of cytomegalovirus exposure and HLA in healthy donors. TCRdb's table, derived via immunoSEQ multiplex PCR, lists solely in-frame clones and lacks some. The sample comprises some 140,000 clones, 86% of which are singletons, and less than 3.5% rests with the top ten. Sequencing was performed on PBMCs. The receptors shown here come from a man aged 18 to 30 in good health and CMV-seronegative. CDR3s include the opening cysteine and the closing phenylalanine or tryptophan. The order of the fields is V gene, J gene, D gene, CDR3 protein. D genes are given only for firm matches.

TRBV1	TRBJ2-7	NA	CTSSHRNRGDEQYF
TRBV5-6	TRBJ1-2	TRBD1	CASKASGGTNYGYTF
TRBV25-1	TRBJ2-1	NA	CASSEGARNEQFF
TRBV27	TRBJ2-3	TRBD2	CASGTSGGKADTQYF
TRBV5-1	TRBJ2-5	NA	CASSFNTNQETQYF
TRBV4-3	TRBJ2-1	NA	CASSQDAGSSYNEQFF
TRBV5-4	TRBJ2-7	TRBD1	CASSLGTGARYEQYF
TRBV5-4	TRBJ1-4	TRBD1	CASSFYEGAVEKLFF
TRBV5-1	TRBJ2-3	NA	CASSFYRFTDTQYF
TRBV5-4	TRBJ2-5	TRBD2	CASSPGLGGETQYF
TRBV19	TRBJ1-1	TRBD1	CASSILQGATEAFF
TRBV7-2	TRBJ2-1	TRBD1	CASSRDSSYNEQFF
TRBV2	TRBJ1-2	NA	CASTARGISGGYTF
TRBV18	TRBJ2-7	NA	CASSPGGIADLTYEQYF
TRBV7-9	TRBJ2-5	NA	CASSQQETQYF
TRBV6-1	TRBJ2-3	NA	CASSDGSWEADTQYF
TRBV5-4	TRBJ1-6	TRBD1	CASSLPGQGDSPLHF
TRBV10-1	TRBJ2-7	NA	CASSETLGGIYEQYF
TRBV14	TRBJ2-2	TRBD2	CASSHGLAGVTGELFF
TRBV7-9	TRBJ2-7	NA	CASSLVEVGNEQYF
TRBV6-5	TRBJ1-1	TRBD1	CASTRDRNTEAFF
TRBV4-3	TRBJ1-2	NA	CASSQGQSQGYGYTF
TRBV2	TRBJ2-7	NA	CASSAGLDEQYF
TRBV4-3	TRBJ2-3	TRBD2	CASRLTSGSADTQYF
TRBV11-2	TRBJ2-7	TRBD1	CASSLSRTGDYEQYF
TRBV2	TRBJ2-7	TRBD2	CASSDALAGTYEQYF
TRBV5-1	TRBJ2-3	TRBD2	CASSREGSDTQYF
TRBV18	TRBJ1-2	TRBD1	CASSPNSRDSYGYTF
TRBV4-1	TRBJ2-4	NA	CASSQGIQGHEAKNIQYF
TRBV27	TRBJ2-7	NA	CASSLWREDEQYF
TRBV5-1	TRBJ2-5	NA	CASRSLWRAETQYF
TRBV29-1	TRBJ2-7	TRBD1	CSVRVSGGYEQYF
TRBV27	TRBJ1-3	TRBD1	CASRGQGENTIYF
TRBV9	TRBJ2-1	TRBD2	CASSVLGLAVTNNEQFF
TRBV7-6	TRBJ2-7	NA	CASSPGVGTGEQYF
TRBV29-1	TRBJ1-1	NA	CSAIPGRGIAEAFF
TRBV5-1	TRBJ2-3	NA	CASSSGLSQFTDTQYF
TRBV15	TRBJ1-2	NA	CATSTGTFVDGYTF
TRBV6-5	TRBJ1-2	NA	CASSYDRGANYGYTF
TRBV10-3	TRBJ2-7	TRBD2	CAIGNVKTSGSFYEQYF
TRBV7-6	TRBJ1-1	NA	CASSRRSDSYNTEAFF
TRBV7-9	TRBJ2-5	NA	CASSKQVQETQYF
TRBV7-2	TRBJ2-5	TRBD1	CASSRDRGWETQYF